The 28 T cell receptor beta chains given below trace back to one sample, sequenced in a study of T cell repertoires in cytomegalovirus infection. TCRdb itself ran the reads through MiXCR, one entry per CDR3 protein. The data hold under 50,000 distinct CDR3 sequences, with about 20% observed a single time. These TCRs are of unknown antigen specificity. This specimen consisted of CD8+ T cells from cultured PBMCs, obtained from culture after CMV antigen stimulation. The receptors shown here come from a human donor in good health (CMV status not recorded). Some clones in this sample may be carry-over from other donors' samples.

The chain carries TRBV7-9 and TRBJ1-4; TRBD1 agrees at 7 bases. This CDR3 is 16 amino acids long. The ends lost 4 bases at V and 7 bases at J; junction bases unmatched: 12. Germline V lookup: CDR1 SEHNR, CDR2 FQNEAQ (reference sequence). The CDR3 DNA reads as TGTGCCAGCAGCTCTACGGCCGGGACAGACCTTGAAAAACTGTTTTTT. As protein: CASSSTAGTDLEKLFF.

This clonotype was observed a handful of times. This chain joins TRBV28 and TRBJ2-7; no clear D gene. CDR1 and CDR2 from the germline V gene are MDHEN and SYDVKM. The CDR3 consists of 13 residues. With 5 bases removed from V and 2 bases from J, the gap between germline ends came to 10 bases. CDR3: CASSPPSTYEQYF. The CDR3 nucleotides are TGTGCCAGCAGTCCGCCGAGCACCTACGAGCAGTACTTC.

The chain uses TRBV6-2 or TRBV6-3 and TRBJ2-2; 8 bases agree with TRBD2. Per the germline V gene, CDR1 is MNHEY and CDR2 is SVGEGT. There are 16 residues in the CDR3. The junction had 9 bases not matched to a gene; V was cut back by 3 bases and J by 6 bases. CDR3 coding DNA: TGTGCCAGCAGTTATTTCGCGGGAGGTTCTGCCGGGGAGCTGTTTTTT. Encoded protein: CASSYFAGGSAGELFF.

The genes are TRBV29-1 and TRBJ2-3; no firm D call. The CDR3 loop spans 12 amino acids. V was clipped by 2 bases and J by 5 bases, with 8 bases between them. CDR1 and CDR2 from the germline V gene are SQVTM and ANQGSEA. This chain's CDR3 is CSVEQVEDTQYF. The CDR3 DNA reads as TGCAGCGTTGAACAGGTCGAAGATACGCAGTATTTT.

This sequence joins TRBV27 and TRBJ2-2; no reliable D call. Germline CDR1 reads MNHEY; CDR2 reads SMNVEV (reference sequence). The V gene lost 5 bases and the J gene lost 6 bases, with 7 bases spanning the gap. The CDR3 totals 12 residues. The CDR3 here is CASSGPAGELFF. CDR3 DNA sequence: TGTGCCAGCAGTGGTCCAGCCGGGGAGCTGTTTTTT.

This clonotype was recorded a few times. The J gene is TRBJ2-7, the V gene TRBV7-2, with a weak D call TRBD1 (6 bases). The CDR3 consists of 14 residues. Trimming stripped 4 bases from V and 2 bases from J, with 12 bases between. CDR1 is SGHTA, CDR2 FQGNSA, per germline. In nucleotides, the CDR3 is TGTGCCAGCAGCTACCGGACAGAGCCCTACGAGCAGTACTTC. As protein: CASSYRTEPYEQYF.

This clonotype was recorded at least ten times. Written as DNA, the CDR3 is TGTGCCAGCAGTACTAGCGGGACTCTAGCCAAAAACATTCAGTACTTC. The encoded protein is CASSTSGTLAKNIQYF. This sequence joins TRBV7-2 and TRBJ2-4; TRBD2 agrees at 10 bases. Germline V gives CDR1 SGHTA, CDR2 FQGNSA. J gave up 0 bases and V 6 bases, and 5 bases lay outside the gene matches. This CDR3 is 16 amino acids long.

The chain uses TRBV9 and TRBJ2-3, with 8 bases that match TRBD2. The CDR3 runs 15 residues. CDR1 SGDLS and CDR2 YYNGEE come from the germline V gene. V shed 0 bases, J shed 2 bases, and the junction held 2 bases outside the gene matches. DNA for the CDR3: TGTGCCAGCAGCGTAGTGACTAGCGCCACAGATACGCAGTATTTT. Amino acid sequence: CASSVVTSATDTQYF.

This clonotype has a handful of counts. The chain combines TRBV7-8 with TRBJ1-1; a possible D gene is TRBD1 (5 bases). Germline V CDR1 and CDR2: SGHVS, FQNEAQ. The V end lost 5 bases, the J end lost 7 bases, and 17 bases lay between the germline ends. The CDR3 length is 14 residues. The CDR3 DNA reads as TGTGCCAGCAGCATAACAGGTTCTTCCATTGAAGCTTTCTTT. Its protein product is CASSITGSSIEAFF.

CDR3 in DNA: TGTGCCAGCAGTTTATCTACAAGGTTCTACGAGCAGTACTTC. Amino acid sequence: CASSLSTRFYEQYF. The rearrangement joins TRBV28 to TRBJ2-7; D unclear. Between the trimmed V and J ends, which lost 1 base and 3 bases, there was a span of 10 bases. CDR1 is MDHEN, CDR2 SYDVKM, per germline. The CDR3 has 14 residues.

For the CDR3, the DNA is TGTGCCAGCAGTTACCTGGATTATAACACTGAAGCTTTCTTT. Residues: CASSYLDYNTEAFF. The chain carries TRBV6-2 or TRBV6-3 and TRBJ1-1; D call uncertain. CDR1 and CDR2 from the germline V gene are MNHEY and SVGEGT. CDR3 length: 14 amino acids. V was pared by 2 bases and J by 2 bases, with 9 bases between.

This clonotype was seen a handful of times. The chain uses TRBV7-9 and TRBJ2-7; D is possibly TRBD1 or TRBD2 (6 bases each). The CDR3 extends over 15 amino acids. The germline V and J ends were trimmed by 3 bases and 4 bases, with 16 bases remaining between them. Germline values: CDR1 SEHNR, CDR2 FQNEAQ (reference sequence). CDR3 in amino acids: CASSFTWQGRYEQYF. The CDR3 nucleotides read TGTGCCAGCAGCTTTACGTGGCAGGGGAGGTACGAGCAGTACTTC.

This clonotype was recorded a few times. J is TRBJ2-7 and V is TRBV7-3; no reliable D call. The CDR3 is 11 residues long. V dropped 4 bases and J dropped 5 bases, with 6 bases sitting between them. Germline V CDR1 and CDR2: SGHTA, FQGTGA. CDR3 coding DNA: TGTGCCAGCAGCTCTACCCACGAGCAGTACTTC. Amino acids: CASSSTHEQYF.

Many counts were recorded for this clonotype. The chain recombines TRBV7-2 with TRBJ2-7, with 7 bases that match TRBD2. This CDR3 has 15 residues. Per the germline V gene, CDR1 is SGHTA and CDR2 is FQGNSA. The ends lost 6 bases at V and 0 bases at J; junction bases unmatched: 8. In DNA, the CDR3 is TGTGCCAGCAGACTCTGGGAGGGTATCTCCTACGAGCAGTACTTC. Its protein is CASRLWEGISYEQYF.

This clonotype was found a few times. The chain joins TRBV10-3 to TRBJ2-5, with 7 nucleotides matching TRBD2. CDR3 length: 16 amino acids. After removal of 2 bases from V and 4 bases from J, the junction contained 10 bases not matched to a gene. Germline V gene data show CDR1 as ENHRY and CDR2 as SYGVKD. The CDR3 nucleotides read TGTGCCATCAGTGAGGCCGGGGACCCGGGGGGAGAGACCCAGTACTTC. It translates to CAISEAGDPGGETQYF.

This clonotype has a handful of counts. The chain employs TRBV7-6 and TRBJ2-3; TRBD2 is a possible D gene (7 bases). This CDR3 spans 15 amino acids. From germline, CDR1 is SGHVS and CDR2 FNYEAQ. Trimming removed 1 base from V and 3 bases from J, with 11 bases in between. The CDR3 DNA is TGTGCCAGCAGCTTAGAAGGGAGGGGGACAGATACGCAGTATTTT. This translates into CASSLEGRGTDTQYF.

This chain joins TRBV6-5 and TRBJ2-7, with 8 bases matching TRBD1. Germline lookup yields CDR1 MNHEY and CDR2 SVGAGI. The CDR3 contains 14 residues. Trimming cost V 3 bases and J 6 bases; bases outside gene matches: 7. CDR3 sequence: CASSYGDRLGEQYF. The CDR3 DNA is TGTGCCAGCAGTTATGGGGACAGGTTGGGCGAGCAGTACTTC.

The chain links TRBV7-2 to TRBJ1-3; possibly TRBD1 for D (6 bases). CDR1 and CDR2 from the germline V gene are SGHTA and FQGNSA. The CDR3 contains 12 residues. V shed 4 bases and J shed 6 bases, with 7 bases lying between them. CDR3 DNA sequence: TGTGCCAGCAGCTACAGGGAAAACACCATATATTTT. Protein product: CASSYRENTIYF.

The chain has TRBV12-3 or TRBV12-4 and TRBJ2-1; 7 bases agree with TRBD2. The CDR3 loop spans 14 amino acids. With V trimmed by 3 bases and J by 5 bases, 4 bases remained unmatched. DNA of the CDR3: TGTGCCAGCAGTTTGGGGGGGAAACACAATGAGCAGTTCTTC. This codes for CASSLGGKHNEQFF.

The sample holds many counts of this clonotype. Here the CDR3 DNA reads TGTGCCAGCAGCGGGGGGTCTTACGAGCAGTACTTC. Its protein product is CASSGGSYEQYF. This chain joins TRBV7-2 and TRBJ2-7, with D tentatively TRBD2 (6 bases). Trimming left V 5 bases short and J 4 bases short, with 9 bases between. CDR1 SGHTA and CDR2 FQGNSA come from the germline V gene. There are 12 residues in the CDR3. Supplemented by reference TRBV7-2 and TRBJ2-7, the full variable domain reads GAGVSQSPSNKVTEKGKDVELRCDPISGHTALYWYRQSLGQGLEFLIYFQGNSAPDKSGLPSDRFSAERTGGSVSTLTIQRTQQEDSAVYLCASSGGSYEQYFGPGTRLTVT.

The chain employs TRBV11-2 and TRBJ2-4; 11 bases match TRBD2. The CDR3 runs to 14 residues. The germline CDR1 and CDR2 sequences are SGHAT and FQNNGV. With V trimmed by 5 bases and J by 9 bases, 6 bases remained unmatched. CDR3 sequence (DNA): TGTGCCAGCAGCGTAGCGGGGGGGCGGGTCATTCAGTACTTC. Translating it yields CASSVAGGRVIQYF.

The V gene is TRBV28, the J gene TRBJ2-7; TRBD2 agrees at 7 bases. The germline V gene encodes CDR1 MDHEN and CDR2 SYDVKM. Trimming at V came to 4 bases and at J to 1 base, leaving 13 bases not matched to a gene. This CDR3 is 17 amino acids long. The CDR3 here is CASSSPGGPRGSYEQYF. As DNA, the CDR3 is TGTGCCAGCAGTTCCCCGGGGGGACCCAGAGGGTCCTACGAGCAGTACTTC.

This clonotype was seen a handful of times. The chain uses TRBV7-9 and TRBJ2-1; 14 bases match TRBD2. CDR3 size: 13 residues. Trimming took 5 bases from V and 9 from J; bases not matched to a gene: 0. Germline values: CDR1 SEHNR, CDR2 FQNEAQ (reference sequence). The CDR3 reads CASSGLAGGEQFF. CDR3 in DNA: TGTGCCAGCAGCGGACTAGCGGGAGGTGAGCAGTTCTTC.

Points on this clonotype: Here the CDR3 omits its conserved ending phenylalanine or tryptophan, so a read error is the likely source. V and J are TRBV11-2 and TRBJ1-3; weak D call: TRBD1 (6 bases). There are 16 residues in the CDR3. The V end was cut by 4 bases, the J end by 4 bases, with 17 bases between. In germline, CDR1 is SGHAT, CDR2 FQNNGV. The CDR3 sequence is CASSSYLDRSGNTIYL. The CDR3 DNA is TGTGCCAGCAGCTCCTATTTGGACAGATCCGGAAACACCATATATTTA.

The chain joins TRBV27 to TRBJ1-6, with D possibly TRBD1 on 5 matching bases. CDR1 is MNHEY and CDR2 is SMNVEV in the germline V gene (reference sequence). This CDR3 has 15 amino acids. Trimming pared 5 bases from V and 10 bases from J, leaving 18 bases between. As DNA, the CDR3 is TGTGCCAGCAGTAGCTACGGGACGGGGAACTCACCCCTCCACTTT. Its translation: CASSSYGTGNSPLHF.

This clonotype was observed a few times. This chain links TRBV10-3 with TRBJ2-2; TRBD1 or TRBD2 may be the D gene (5 bases each). The germline V gene has CDR1 ENHRY and CDR2 SYGVKD. The CDR3 is 15 residues long. Trimming left V 10 bases short and J 1 base short, with 16 bases between. The CDR3 reads CATIGGPLNTGELFF. CDR3 DNA sequence: TGTGCCACCATTGGGGGACCACTGAACACCGGGGAGCTGTTTTTT.

This clonotype occurred a few times. The V gene is TRBV9, the J gene TRBJ2-7; D gene ambiguous. The CDR3 has 10 amino acids. From germline, CDR1 is SGDLS and CDR2 YYNGEE. V was trimmed by 4 bases and J by 6 bases, leaving 5 bases between them. CDR3 in DNA: TGTGCCAGCAGCCTAGGCGAGCAGTACTTC. Protein sequence: CASSLGEQYF.

This clonotype has a count of ten or more. CDR3 sequence reads: CASSLGEAGRRNEQFF. As DNA, the CDR3 is TGTGCCAGCAGCCTCGGGGAAGCGGGACGCAGGAATGAGCAGTTCTTC. The chain uses TRBV7-9 and TRBJ2-1, with 7 bases that match TRBD2. The J segment lost 7 bases and the V segment lost 5 bases, leaving 14 bases of the junction unmatched. The germline V gene encodes CDR1 SEHNR and CDR2 FQNEAQ (reference sequence). The CDR3 is made up of 16 amino acids. The full variable domain, rest sourced from reference TRBV7-9 and TRBJ2-1, is DTGVSQNPRHKITKRGQNVTFRCDPISEHNRLYWYRQTLGQGPEFLTYFQNEAQLEKSRLLSDRFSAERPKGSFSTLEIQRTEQGDSAMYLCASSLGEAGRRNEQFFGPGTRLTVL.